Sequencing of this T cell receptor (beta chain) was carried out in a study of blood T cell repertoires in COVID-19 (dated by TCRdb to about 2020). Broadly, across the study: Collaborator samples came from the United States, Italy and Spain and covered acute and convalescent phases of COVID-19. The prospective study material was composed of cDNA or gDNA derived from T cells, B-cell-depleted T cells, or PBMCs. Subjects who had been exposed to COVID-19, were actively infected with it, or had recovered from it provided the deeply sampled blood TCRbeta repertoires that made up the dataset. The repertoires were released in a freely available public database intended as a resource for research on the immune response to SARS-CoV-2. The samples were drawn from the first 160 participants of the ongoing ImmuneRACE study and from over a thousand subjects provided by 6 global collaborators. The sample metadata nearly always contained a de-identified subject ID, COVID-19 status, age in years and sex. Where HLA class I and class II types were available, the types were taken from metadata supplied by the sample provider, not from assay-based typing. The study at large found these results: The quantity of clinical and demographic metadata differed by source and by participant and was supplied without curation.

The immunoSEQ Assay, a bias-controlled multiplex PCR, was used to amplify TCRbeta CDR3 regions from genomic DNA. On the authors' methods: Nucleated cell counts per sample were estimated from amplification of reference gene primers within the assay. Sequence reads were collapsed and filtered to measure the absolute abundance of every unique TCRbeta CDR3 rearrangement. For each sample, productive Simpson clonality was calculated as the square root of Simpson's diversity index across productive rearrangements. Entries here come from immuneACCESS through TCRdb and include only in-frame sequences with V and J called. Some clones fail to appear in such tables; in the studies checked, an unresolved V gene covers under half of the shortfall, and the cause of the remainder is unknown. D and trimming come from the DNA, and the V and J calls and clone size come from that table. The sample contains a few hundred thousand clones, about nine tenths of them found a single time. Clones ranked in the top ten supply about 3% of the sample.

With respect to this clone: This receptor's antigen is unknown. No base qualities exist here, and no much larger clone lies one base off it.

Whole blood was collected in K2EDTA tubes by collaborating institutions according to the institutions' own protocols. For TCRbeta analysis, collaborator samples were shipped as frozen whole blood, as isolated PBMCs, or as DNA extracted from either sample type. The material sequenced was peripheral blood. This TCR was recovered from a woman in her thirties with active or convalescent COVID-19.

Here the CDR3 is given as CAWSVPITNQPQHF. The sequenced DNA is TGTGCCTGGAGTGTACCTATAACCAATCAGCCCCAGCATTTT. This sequence uses TRBV30 and TRBJ1-5, with no confident D gene call. Deletion took 0 bases off V and 3 bases off J, with a span of 9 bases between the germline ends. Including cysteine and phenylalanine, the CDR3 has 14 amino acids. Kept here is only the CDR3 DNA, which spans 42 bases and is read in frame from base 1. CDR1 and CDR2 are read off the germline V gene (reference sequence) as GTSNPN and SVGIG.